These 2 T cell receptor beta chains were all obtained from the same sample, sequenced in a study of blood T cell repertoires in COVID-19. TCRdb's copy holds only in-frame clones and misses some; the assay was immunoSEQ multiplex PCR. The sample shows roughly 110,000 clones, roughly 84% of them seen only once. The sequenced material came from peripheral blood. Receptor source: a woman between 40 and 55 years old with acute or convalescent COVID-19.

This sequence joins TRBV6-5 and TRBJ2-2, with 7 bases lining up with TRBD1. This CDR3 contains 14 residues. V trimming: 2 bases; J trimming: 4 bases; junction bases outside the gene matches: 1. The germline V gene encodes CDR1 MNHEY and CDR2 SVGAGI. CDR3 coding DNA: TGTGCCAGCAGTTACAGGGGGCCCACCGGGGAGCTGTTTTTT. Encoded protein: CASSYRGPTGELFF.

This chain links TRBV6-5 with TRBJ1-1, with D possibly TRBD1 on 5 matching bases. V was trimmed by 4 bases and J by 1 base, leaving 10 bases between them. CDR3 length: 14 amino acids. Germline CDR1 MNHEY, CDR2 SVGAGI. CDR3: CASSLVGGNTEAFF. The CDR3 bases are TGTGCCAGCAGTTTGGTCGGGGGGAACACTGAAGCTTTCTTT.